Listed below are T cell receptor beta chains from one sample, sequenced in a study of T-cell reconstitution after alpha-beta-depleted transplantation in children. MiXCR, applied by TCRdb to the PCR reads, yields one record per CDR3 protein. Of 450,000 to 600,000 distinct CDR3 sequences listed, about 10% are singletons. The starting material was PBMCs, obtained before TCRalphabeta/CD19-depleted stem cell transplant. Source of these receptors: a child under 10 years old with inherited bone marrow failure, due to receive a stem cell transplant. Both conserved end residues are part of each CDR3. A D gene is named only where the DNA matches it firmly. The size of a clone is reported for some rows only, either as once, few or many, or as a class for expanded clones.

length: 15
V: TRBV10-3
size: .
J: TRBJ2-7
D: .
DNA: TGTGCCATCAGTGAGTCCCGACAGGAACCCTACGAGCAGTACTTC
CDR3: CAISESRQEPYEQYF

length: 14
V: TRBV16
size: many
J: TRBJ2-7
D: TRBD1
DNA: TGTGCCAGCACCCCACAGGGGGACCCCTACGAGCAGTACTTC
CDR3: CASTPQGDPYEQYF

length: 14
V: TRBV5-5
size: .
J: TRBJ2-1
D: TRBD2
DNA: TGTGCCAGCCATCTTATAGCGGGACGGGGTGAGCAGTTCTTC
CDR3: CASHLIAGRGEQFF

length: 18
V: TRBV7-8
size: few
J: TRBJ2-7
D: TRBD2
DNA: TGTGCCAGCAGCCCTCAAGCCGGGACTAGCGGGAGGGCCTACGAGCAGTACTTC
CDR3: CASSPQAGTSGRAYEQYF

length: 15
V: TRBV4-3
size: .
J: TRBJ2-1
D: TRBD2
DNA: TGCGCCAGCCGAGAATCTAGCGGGAGCTACAATGAGCAGTTCTTC
CDR3: CASRESSGSYNEQFF

length: 14
V: TRBV4-2
size: many
J: TRBJ2-7
D: .
DNA: TGTGCCAGCGGCCCACAGGCGTCCTCCTACGAGCAGTACTTC
CDR3: CASGPQASSYEQYF

length: 16
V: TRBV25-1
size: many
J: TRBJ2-1
D: .
DNA: TGTGCCAGCAGTGAGGCAGAAGTTTCTTATCTAAGTGAGCAGTTCTTC
CDR3: CASSEAEVSYLSEQFF

length: 16
V: TRBV5-6
size: many
J: TRBJ2-1
D: TRBD2
DNA: TGTGCCAGCAGCTTGATAAGAGCGGGAGAGAGCTATGAGCAGTTCTTC
CDR3: CASSLIRAGESYEQFF

length: 13
V: TRBV29-1
size: many
J: TRBJ1-2
D: TRBD1
DNA: TGCAGCGTCCAAGGACAGGGGGACTATGGCTACACCTTC
CDR3: CSVQGQGDYGYTF

length: 16
V: TRBV4-1
size: .
J: TRBJ2-3
D: .
DNA: TGCGCCAGCAGCCAAGGGCCCGAGCATAGCACAGATACGCAGTATTTT
CDR3: CASSQGPEHSTDTQYF

length: 11
V: TRBV28
size: many
J: TRBJ1-6
D: .
DNA: TGTGCCAGCAGACATAATTCACCCCTCCACTTT
CDR3: CASRHNSPLHF

length: 13
V: TRBV10-2
size: many
J: TRBJ1-2
D: .
DNA: TGCGCCAGCATGAAATTTGGGAACTATGGCTACACCTTC
CDR3: CASMKFGNYGYTF

length: 16
V: TRBV12-3/TRBV12-4
size: many
J: TRBJ2-2
D: TRBD2
DNA: TGTGCCAGCAGAACTCTACTAGCGGGAGCAACCGGGGAGCTGTTTTTT
CDR3: CASRTLLAGATGELFF

length: 16
V: TRBV4-2
size: many
J: TRBJ2-5
D: .
DNA: TGTGCCAGCAGCCAAGATAAGCGGACAGCCCAAGAGACCCAGTACTTC
CDR3: CASSQDKRTAQETQYF

length: 15
V: TRBV4-1
size: many
J: TRBJ2-3
D: TRBD2
DNA: TGCGCCAGCAGCCAAGTAGCGGGAGGAGTCGATACGCAGTATTTT
CDR3: CASSQVAGGVDTQYF

length: 14
V: TRBV11-2
size: many
J: TRBJ2-7
D: .
DNA: TGTGCCAGCAGCTTAGTCGCCTTCTCCTACGAGCAGTACTTC
CDR3: CASSLVAFSYEQYF

length: 13
V: TRBV3-1
size: few
J: TRBJ1-5
D: .
DNA: TGTGCCAGCAGCCAAGGGCCGGATCAGCCCCAGCATTTT
CDR3: CASSQGPDQPQHF

length: 16
V: TRBV6-2/TRBV6-3
size: .
J: TRBJ2-7
D: TRBD1
DNA: TGTGCCAGCACCCGGGAGAGGGGGACAGGGTCCTACGAGCAGTACTTC
CDR3: CASTRERGTGSYEQYF

length: 17
V: TRBV11-2
size: .
J: TRBJ2-3
D: .
DNA: TGTGCCAGCAGCTTCCTCTGGGACACATTACCCACAGATACGCAGTATTTT
CDR3: CASSFLWDTLPTDTQYF

length: 16
V: TRBV15
size: .
J: TRBJ2-3
D: TRBD2
DNA: TGTGCCACCAGCGAGGGACTAGCGGGTACCACAGATACGCAGTATTTT
CDR3: CATSEGLAGTTDTQYF

length: 14
V: TRBV28
size: .
J: TRBJ2-7
D: TRBD1
DNA: TGTGCCAGCAGTTTAACAGGGGATCCCTACGAGCAGTACTTC
CDR3: CASSLTGDPYEQYF

length: 18
V: TRBV11-1
size: .
J: TRBJ2-5
D: TRBD2
DNA: TGTGCCAGCAGCCCCGGGACTAGCGGGAGAGTGGGGCAAGAGACCCAGTACTTC
CDR3: CASSPGTSGRVGQETQYF

length: 14
V: TRBV29-1
size: many
J: TRBJ2-2
D: .
DNA: TGCAGCGTTGTTTTCCTTCTCAACACCGGGGAGCTGTTTTTT
CDR3: CSVVFLLNTGELFF

length: 17
V: TRBV18
size: few
J: TRBJ1-2
D: .
DNA: TGTGCCAGCTCACCGGATCCTTGGTCAGCGACTAACTATGGCTACACCTTC
CDR3: CASSPDPWSATNYGYTF

length: 16
V: TRBV19
size: few
J: TRBJ2-5
D: .
DNA: TGTGCCAGTAGTTCCCTCGGGGACTCCGACCAAGAGACCCAGTACTTC
CDR3: CASSSLGDSDQETQYF

length: 14
V: TRBV5-4
size: few
J: TRBJ2-3
D: TRBD1
DNA: TGTGCCAGCAGCGTAGACAGGGTGGAAGATACGCAGTATTTT
CDR3: CASSVDRVEDTQYF

length: 14
V: TRBV6-5
size: few
J: TRBJ2-3
D: .
DNA: TGTGCCAGCAGTTACTACGGGGAGACAGATACGCAGTATTTT
CDR3: CASSYYGETDTQYF

length: 17
V: TRBV7-2
size: .
J: TRBJ2-3
D: TRBD2
DNA: TGTGCCAGCAGCTTAATAACTAGCGGGAGTAGGACAGATACGCAGTATTTT
CDR3: CASSLITSGSRTDTQYF

length: 13
V: TRBV28
size: many
J: TRBJ2-7
D: TRBD2
DNA: TGTGCCAGCCGCCGGGGGGGGTCTTACGAGCAGTACTTC
CDR3: CASRRGGSYEQYF

length: 19
V: TRBV4-2
size: many
J: TRBJ2-5
D: TRBD2
DNA: TGTGCCAGCAGCCAAGAAGTAGAAGGGACTAGCGGATTCCAAGAGACCCAGTACTTC
CDR3: CASSQEVEGTSGFQETQYF

length: 14
V: TRBV4-3
size: few
J: TRBJ1-1
D: .
DNA: TGCGCCAGCAGCCAAAGGGCCGGGACATCTGAAGCTTTCTTT
CDR3: CASSQRAGTSEAFF

length: 13
V: TRBV28
size: many
J: TRBJ2-3
D: .
DNA: TGTGCCAGCAGTTTCAATTCGGGTGACGCGCAGTATTTT
CDR3: CASSFNSGDAQYF

length: 13
V: TRBV6-1
size: many
J: TRBJ2-3
D: .
DNA: TGTGCCAGCAGGTCATCCAGCACAGATACGCAGTATTTT
CDR3: CASRSSSTDTQYF

length: 16
V: TRBV28
size: many
J: TRBJ2-3
D: TRBD2
DNA: TGTGCCAGCAGTTCCCCCCTAGCGGCACCCGGGGTTACGCAGTATTTT
CDR3: CASSSPLAAPGVTQYF

length: 12
V: TRBV20-1
size: many
J: TRBJ2-5
D: TRBD2
DNA: TGCAGTGCGGGACTAGGGCGGGAGACCCAGTACTTC
CDR3: CSAGLGRETQYF

length: 15
V: TRBV20-1
size: many
J: TRBJ2-7
D: TRBD2
DNA: TGCAGTGCTAGGGGGGGGACTAGCGGAGCCTACGAGCAGTACTTC
CDR3: CSARGGTSGAYEQYF

length: 16
V: TRBV20-1
size: few
J: TRBJ2-7
D: TRBD2
DNA: TGCAGTGCTGCACTTAGCGGGAGCAATCTCCCCTACGAGCAGTACTTC
CDR3: CSAALSGSNLPYEQYF

length: 14
V: TRBV5-5
size: many
J: TRBJ2-1
D: TRBD2
DNA: TGTGCCAGCAGCGCCGGGACTACCTACAATGAGCAGTTCTTC
CDR3: CASSAGTTYNEQFF

length: 12
V: TRBV15
size: few
J: TRBJ2-7
D: .
DNA: TGTGCCACCAGCGCGACGGGGTACGAGCAGTACTTC
CDR3: CATSATGYEQYF

length: 13
V: TRBV20-1
size: few
J: TRBJ2-1
D: .
DNA: TGCAGTGCTAGAGGGGGCGCAGGGAATGAGCAGTTCTTC
CDR3: CSARGGAGNEQFF

length: 18
V: TRBV11-2
size: many
J: TRBJ2-6
D: TRBD1
DNA: TGTGCCAGCAGCTTAGGGGGGACAGGGTACTCTGGGGCCAACGTCCTGACTTTC
CDR3: CASSLGGTGYSGANVLTF

length: 14
V: TRBV5-1
size: many
J: TRBJ1-1
D: .
DNA: TGCGCCAGCACCTTAGACAGCCTTAACACTGAAGCTTTCTTT
CDR3: CASTLDSLNTEAFF

length: 15
V: TRBV3-1
size: once
J: TRBJ2-5
D: .
DNA: TGTGCCAGCAGCCACACGGGACTGGAAAAGGAGACCCAGTACTTC
CDR3: CASSHTGLEKETQYF

length: 15
V: TRBV7-2
size: .
J: TRBJ2-1
D: TRBD2
DNA: TGTGCCAGCAGCACGACCGGGACTAGCGGGAATGAGCAGTTCTTC
CDR3: CASSTTGTSGNEQFF

length: 11
V: TRBV29-1
size: few
J: TRBJ1-1
D: .
DNA: TGCAGCGCAGTCTCGAACACTGAAGCTTTCTTT
CDR3: CSAVSNTEAFF

length: 19
V: TRBV4-3
size: few
J: TRBJ2-2
D: TRBD2
DNA: TGCGCCAGCAGCCAAGATTACGGCACCCCTCCTAGCGGGACCGGGGAGCTGTTTTTT
CDR3: CASSQDYGTPPSGTGELFF

length: 16
V: TRBV7-2
size: many
J: TRBJ1-3
D: .
DNA: TGTGCCAGCAGCTTATATTCCAGACAGGCCCCCAACACCATATATTTT
CDR3: CASSLYSRQAPNTIYF

length: 15
V: TRBV20-1
size: .
J: TRBJ2-5
D: TRBD2
DNA: TGCAGTGTTAGACTGACTAGCGGGAGATGGGAGACCCAGTACTTC
CDR3: CSVRLTSGRWETQYF

length: 15
V: TRBV4-2
size: many
J: TRBJ2-2
D: .
DNA: TGTGCCAGCAGCCCCCGGACCACGAACACCGGGGAGCTGTTTTTT
CDR3: CASSPRTTNTGELFF

length: 13
V: TRBV29-1
size: .
J: TRBJ2-1
D: TRBD2
DNA: TGCAGCGCGATTAGCGGGAGTGAATACGAGCAGTTCTTC
CDR3: CSAISGSEYEQFF

length: 14
V: TRBV15
size: .
J: TRBJ2-1
D: .
DNA: TGTGCCACCAAGGACTATAACTCCTACAATGAGCAGTTCTTC
CDR3: CATKDYNSYNEQFF

length: 16
V: TRBV29-1
size: many
J: TRBJ2-6
D: .
DNA: TGCAGCGTTGAGGGGGGAGGAAGCTCTGGGGCCAACGTCCTGACTTTC
CDR3: CSVEGGGSSGANVLTF

length: 15
V: TRBV7-2
size: many
J: TRBJ2-7
D: TRBD1
DNA: TGTGCCAGCAGCTTCCGGGACAGATCAGCCTACGAGCAGTACTTC
CDR3: CASSFRDRSAYEQYF

length: 15
V: TRBV7-2
size: many
J: TRBJ2-2
D: .
DNA: TGTGCCAGCAGCTTAGAGTATTCGAACACCGGGGAGCTGTTTTTT
CDR3: CASSLEYSNTGELFF

length: 14
V: TRBV27
size: many
J: TRBJ2-1
D: TRBD1
DNA: TGTGCCAGCAGTCCGGGACAGGGGGCGAATGAGCAGTTCTTC
CDR3: CASSPGQGANEQFF

length: 13
V: TRBV27
size: few
J: TRBJ2-6
D: .
DNA: TGTGCCAGCAGTTTCGGTGGGGCCAACGTCCTGACTTTC
CDR3: CASSFGGANVLTF

length: 14
V: TRBV15
size: .
J: TRBJ2-3
D: .
DNA: TGTGCCACCAGCAGAGAACAGGGCCGAGATACGCAGTATTTT
CDR3: CATSREQGRDTQYF